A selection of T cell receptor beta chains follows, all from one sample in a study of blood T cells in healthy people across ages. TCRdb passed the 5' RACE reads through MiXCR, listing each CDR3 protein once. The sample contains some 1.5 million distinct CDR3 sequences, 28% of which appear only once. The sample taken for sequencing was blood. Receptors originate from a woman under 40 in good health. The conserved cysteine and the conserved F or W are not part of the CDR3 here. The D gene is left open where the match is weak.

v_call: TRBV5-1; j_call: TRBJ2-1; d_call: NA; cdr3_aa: ASRRDGSNEQF
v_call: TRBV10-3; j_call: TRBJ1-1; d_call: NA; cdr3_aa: AISEVGSTEAC
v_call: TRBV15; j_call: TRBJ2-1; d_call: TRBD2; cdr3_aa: ATGTSGRLDEQF
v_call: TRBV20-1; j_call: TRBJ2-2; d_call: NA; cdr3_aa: SADPRGTGELF
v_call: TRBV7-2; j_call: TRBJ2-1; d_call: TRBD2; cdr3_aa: ASSLGTSGWNEQF
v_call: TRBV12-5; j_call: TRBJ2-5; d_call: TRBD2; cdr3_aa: ASGLYGGGARETQY
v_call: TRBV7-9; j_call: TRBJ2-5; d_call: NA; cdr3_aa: ASSLDTGKETQY
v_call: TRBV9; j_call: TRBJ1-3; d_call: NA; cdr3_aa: ASSVKGDPEVSGNTIY
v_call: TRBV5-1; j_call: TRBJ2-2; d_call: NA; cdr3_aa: ASSVLPTGELF
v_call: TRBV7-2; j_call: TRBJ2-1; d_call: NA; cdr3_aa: ASSWQYKDNEQF
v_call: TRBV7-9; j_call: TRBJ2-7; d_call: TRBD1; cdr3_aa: ASSLVGQGSEQY
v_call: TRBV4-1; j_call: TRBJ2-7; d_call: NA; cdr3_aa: ASSQDRSGTAYEQY
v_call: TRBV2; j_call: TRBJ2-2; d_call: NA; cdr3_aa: ASSILGMTGELF
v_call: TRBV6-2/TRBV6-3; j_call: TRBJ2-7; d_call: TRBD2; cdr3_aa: ASSIAGADYEQY
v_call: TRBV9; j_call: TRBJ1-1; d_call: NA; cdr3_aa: ASSVEGSEAF
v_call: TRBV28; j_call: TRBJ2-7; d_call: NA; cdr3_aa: ASSLQGWVNEQY
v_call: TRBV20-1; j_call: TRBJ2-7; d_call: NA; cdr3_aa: SARYDPYEQY
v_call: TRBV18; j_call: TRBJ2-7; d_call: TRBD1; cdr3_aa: ASSLSAGQVYEQY
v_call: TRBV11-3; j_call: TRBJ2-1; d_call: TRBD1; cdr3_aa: ASSSRGGQGSYNEQF
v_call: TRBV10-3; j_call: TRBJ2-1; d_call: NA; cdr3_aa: AINPEAWHEQF
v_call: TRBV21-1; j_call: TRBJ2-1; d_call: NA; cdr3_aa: ASSRKGTGYEQF
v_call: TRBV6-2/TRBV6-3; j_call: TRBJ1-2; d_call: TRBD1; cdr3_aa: ASSRRPGQGDYGYT
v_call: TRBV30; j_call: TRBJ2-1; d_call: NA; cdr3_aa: AWSVLGNSYNEQF
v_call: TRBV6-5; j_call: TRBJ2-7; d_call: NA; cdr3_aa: ASSTPGSYEQY
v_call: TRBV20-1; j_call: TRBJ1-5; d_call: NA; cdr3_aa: SARAGASNQPQH
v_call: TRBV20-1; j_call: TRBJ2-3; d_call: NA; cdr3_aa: SGRYTDTQY
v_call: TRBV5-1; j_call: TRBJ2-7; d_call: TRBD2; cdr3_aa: ASSAASGKIEQY
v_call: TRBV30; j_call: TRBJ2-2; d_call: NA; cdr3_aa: AWNTGPTGELF
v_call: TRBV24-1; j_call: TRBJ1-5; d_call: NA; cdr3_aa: ATSEDNQPQH
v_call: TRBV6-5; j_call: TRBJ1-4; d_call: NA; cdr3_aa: ASSYSPDEKLF
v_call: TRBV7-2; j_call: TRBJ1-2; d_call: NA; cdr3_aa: ASSPPRIHNYGYT
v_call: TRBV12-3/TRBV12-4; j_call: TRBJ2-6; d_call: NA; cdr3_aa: ASSLWLSGANVLT
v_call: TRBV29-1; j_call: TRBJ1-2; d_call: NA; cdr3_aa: SVGPNYGYT
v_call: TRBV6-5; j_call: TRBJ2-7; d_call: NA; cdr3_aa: ASSGARTAISEQY
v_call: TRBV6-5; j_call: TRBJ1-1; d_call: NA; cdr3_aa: ASCRATVGTEAF
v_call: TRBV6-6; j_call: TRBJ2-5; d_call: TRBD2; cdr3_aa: TSSRTSGGAYNEQY
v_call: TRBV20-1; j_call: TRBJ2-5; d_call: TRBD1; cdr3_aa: SASLYTGDETQY
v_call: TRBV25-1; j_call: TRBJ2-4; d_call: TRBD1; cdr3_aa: TSLAETGNIQY
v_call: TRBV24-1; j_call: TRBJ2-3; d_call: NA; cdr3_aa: ATSDAYTQY
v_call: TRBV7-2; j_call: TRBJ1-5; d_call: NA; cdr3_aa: ASSLAHRGPQH
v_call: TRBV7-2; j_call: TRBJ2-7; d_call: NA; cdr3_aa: ASSLALTGSSYEQY
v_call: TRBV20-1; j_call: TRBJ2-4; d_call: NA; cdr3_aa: SAITGGAYNEQY
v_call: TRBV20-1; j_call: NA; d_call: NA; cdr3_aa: SARYRQTYEQY
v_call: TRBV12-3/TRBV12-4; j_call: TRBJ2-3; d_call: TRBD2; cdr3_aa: ASSPTGTRIDTQY